This passage covers 31 T cell receptor beta chains from one sample sequenced in a study of regulatory T cells in long-lasting Graves disease. Documented time point: newly diagnosed GD, antithyroid drugs for less than 3 months. PBMC-derived RNA was used for the TCR library. Combining iRepertoire HTBI primers with Arm-PCR of CDR3 regions, the authors built TCR beta libraries. MiXCR, run by TCRdb on the multiplex PCR reads, gives a single entry per CDR3 protein. The data contain roughly 610,000 distinct CDR3 sequences, 15% to 20% of them seen just once; the ten biggest clones take up 12%. This same sample was also taken into another study, of T cells in Graves' hyperthyroidism and ophthalmopathy.

The material was peripheral blood mononuclear cells (PBMCs), obtained at new diagnosis, from a patient treated with antithyroid drugs. The receptors shown here come from a man aged 18 to 30 with Graves disease.

The rearrangement joins TRBV20-1 to TRBJ2-5; 10 bases fit TRBD2. The V gene end was trimmed by 2 bases and the J gene end by 7 bases; junction bases not matched to a gene: 7. The CDR3 is made up of 14 amino acids. Germline V gene sequence: CDR1 DFQATT, CDR2 SNEGSKA (reference sequence). This CDR3 is CSARLAGVGGTQYF. The CDR3 DNA reads as TGCAGTGCTAGACTAGCGGGAGTCGGTGGGACCCAGTACTTC.

This clonotype was detected ten times or more. J is TRBJ2-1 and V is TRBV7-2; D remains unclear. From germline, CDR1 is SGHTA and CDR2 FQGNSA. The V and J ends lost 5 bases and 3 bases respectively, with 8 bases between them. The CDR3 spans 13 residues. The CDR3 here is CASSPYGYNEQFF. The CDR3 bases are TGTGCCAGCAGCCCCTACGGCTACAATGAGCAGTTCTTC.

This sequence joins TRBV20-1 and TRBJ2-7, with D hard to call. Trimming cost V 5 bases and J 4 bases, with 12 bases left between them. CDR3 length equals 12 residues. CDR1 is DFQATT, CDR2 SNEGSKA, per germline (reference sequence). CDR3 sequence (DNA): TGCAGTGCTCGAAAGGTGGGGTACGAGCAGTACTTC. The encoded protein is CSARKVGYEQYF.

This clonotype appeared many times. The chain has TRBV7-2 and TRBJ2-1; 11 bases fit TRBD2. CDR1 is SGHTA, CDR2 FQGNSA, per germline. This CDR3 is 15 amino acids long. V lost 7 bases and J lost 6; bases outside the gene matches: 8. CDR3 in amino acids: CASTLSGRVGNEQFF. The CDR3 bases are TGTGCCAGCACCCTTAGCGGGAGGGTGGGCAATGAGCAGTTCTTC.

This clonotype has only a few counts. The CDR3 loop reads CASSSLSGTIDTQYF. The CDR3 coding sequence is TGTGCCAGCAGCTCACTTAGCGGGACGATAGATACGCAGTATTTT. The chain has TRBV27 and TRBJ2-3; 8 nucleotides match TRBD2. V lost 6 bases to trimming and J lost 5 bases; unmatched junction nucleotides: 10. CDR1 is MNHEY, CDR2 SMNVEV, per germline (reference sequence). CDR3 length: 15 residues.

This clonotype was counted at least ten times. This chain links TRBV11-2 with TRBJ2-1; 13 bases align to TRBD2. The J segment lost 3 bases and the V segment lost 5 bases, leaving 10 bases of the junction unmatched. This CDR3 region has 18 residues. Germline CDR1 is SGHAT and CDR2 is FQNNGV. The CDR3 loop reads CASSPGLAGAYYYNEQFF. The CDR3 nucleotides read TGTGCCAGCAGCCCCGGACTAGCGGGAGCTTACTACTACAATGAGCAGTTCTTC.

The J gene is TRBJ2-7, the V gene TRBV7-9, with 8 bases aligning to TRBD2. The J call could be wrong; TRBJ2-5 is a better fit for the DNA end. The germline gives CDR1 SEHNR, CDR2 FQNEAQ (reference sequence). The CDR3 has 16 residues. As DNA, the CDR3 is TGTGCCAGCAGCTTAGCGCTGGCGGGGGGCGGGGAGACCCAGTACTTC. Translating gives CASSLALAGGGETQYF.

This clonotype was seen ten or more times. J is TRBJ2-3 and V is TRBV6-5; 9 nucleotides agree with TRBD2. CDR3 length: 16 residues. After removal of 0 bases from V and 0 bases from J, the junction contained 1 base not matched to a gene. Germline values: CDR1 MNHEY, CDR2 SVGAGI. The CDR3 reads CASSYSTSGSTDTQYF. The CDR3, as DNA: TGTGCCAGCAGTTACTCGACTAGCGGTAGCACAGATACGCAGTATTTT.

V is TRBV5-6 and J is TRBJ2-7, with TRBD1 identical over 7 bases. The length of the CDR3 is 14 residues. V lost 3 bases to trimming and J lost 3 bases; unmatched junction nucleotides: 6. The V gene's germline CDR1 is SGHDT and CDR2 YYEEEE. The CDR3 region is CASSWGQSSYEQYF. The CDR3 DNA sequence: TGTGCCAGCAGCTGGGGACAGTCTAGCTACGAGCAGTACTTC. The full variable domain, with the rest looked up from reference TRBV5-6 and TRBJ2-7, is DAGVTQSPTHLIKTRGQQVTLRCSPKSGHDTVSWYQQALGQGPQFIFQYYEEEERQRGNFPDRFSGHQFPNYSSELNVNALLLGDSALYLCASSWGQSSYEQYFGPGTRLTVT.

This clonotype was recorded many times. The chain is built from TRBV3-1 and TRBJ1-2; D remains ambiguous. Trimming stripped 0 bases from V and 7 bases from J, with 9 bases between. The CDR3 covers 13 residues. Germline lookup yields CDR1 LGHDT and CDR2 YNNKEL (reference sequence). The CDR3 sequence is CASSQDNRGGYTF. The DNA for the CDR3 is TGTGCCAGCAGCCAAGATAATCGTGGTGGCTACACCTTC. Using reference TRBV3-1 and TRBJ1-2 for the parts outside the CDR3, the full variable domain is DTAVSQTPKYLVTQMGNDKSIKCEQNLGHDTMYWYKQDSKKFLKIMFSYNNKELIINETVPNRFSPKSPDKAHLNLHINSLELGDSAVYFCASSQDNRGGYTFGSGTRLTVV.

The sample holds one count of this clonotype. At one of its ends the junction is not consistent with the germline gene, which may arise from a read error. This sequence joins TRBV20-1 and TRBJ1-5, with a tentative D call TRBD1 (6 bases). CDR3 length equals 13 residues. Germline assignment: CDR1 DFQATT and CDR2 SNEGSKA (reference sequence). The CDR3 sequence: CSASRGWDQPRHF. CDR3 DNA: TGCAGTGCTAGCAGGGGTTGGGATCAGCCCCGGCATTTT.

The rearrangement joins TRBV10-3 to TRBJ2-7; 9 nucleotides match TRBD2. The CDR3 extends over 14 amino acids. With 8 bases clipped from V and 5 bases from J, the junction kept 10 bases outside the gene matches. Germline values: CDR1 ENHRY, CDR2 SYGVKD. Written as DNA, the CDR3 is TGTGCCATCCAGCGGCTAGCGGGGTTCGACGAGCAGTACTTC. Translated: CAIQRLAGFDEQYF.

This clonotype was counted at least ten times. V gene TRBV18 combines with J gene TRBJ2-5, with 7 nucleotides matching TRBD2. The V gene's germline CDR1 is KGHSH and CDR2 LQKENI. This CDR3 is 13 amino acids long. Unmatched junction bases numbered 7, after V lost 6 bases and J lost 6 bases. The DNA of the CDR3 is TGTGCCAGCTCGCCGGGCGGGAGTCAGACCCAGTACTTC. This codes for CASSPGGSQTQYF.

This clonotype has at least ten counts. The chain joins TRBV28 to TRBJ2-7; 9 positions agree with TRBD1. The CDR3 runs to 13 residues. J lost 6 bases, V lost 2 bases, and 2 bases had no gene match. CDR1 and CDR2 from the germline V gene are MDHEN and SYDVKM. CDR3: CASSLRTGAEQYF. CDR3 coding DNA: TGTGCCAGCAGTTTAAGGACAGGGGCCGAGCAGTACTTC.

This clonotype was detected many times. V and J are TRBV28 and TRBJ2-3; 11 bases are a match to TRBD1. CDR1 is MDHEN, CDR2 SYDVKM, per germline. V lost 8 bases, J lost 4 bases, and 11 bases stayed unmatched. This CDR3 region has 16 residues. This chain's CDR3 is CASHDTGQGAPDTQYF. CDR3 bases: TGTGCCAGCCATGATACCGGACAGGGGGCACCAGATACGCAGTATTTT.

The chain recombines TRBV3-1 with TRBJ1-5; D may be TRBD1 (6 bases). Germline CDR1 LGHDT, CDR2 YNNKEL (reference sequence). The germline V and J ends were trimmed by 4 bases and 9 bases, with 16 bases remaining between them. The CDR3 totals 14 residues. Written as DNA, the CDR3 is TGTGCCAGCAGCCGACAGGCCGGAGATGGGCCCCAGCATTTT. This codes for CASSRQAGDGPQHF.

The chain is built from TRBV6-4 and TRBJ2-1, with TRBD2 matching over 15 bases. Looked up from germline, CDR1 is MRHNA and CDR2 is SNTAGT. The CDR3 runs 20 residues. V shed 2 bases, J shed 1 base, and the junction held 9 bases outside the gene matches. The CDR3 region is CASSDGTSGRQIWSYNEQFF. CDR3 coding DNA: TGTGCCAGCAGTGACGGGACTAGCGGGAGGCAGATTTGGTCCTACAATGAGCAGTTCTTC.

Comments on this clonotype: This may be a read error, as it is one base from a much larger clone. Since no conserved phenylalanine or tryptophan closes the CDR3, a read error is the likely cause. This chain joins TRBV7-8 and TRBJ2-5; tentatively, D is TRBD2 (5 bases). The CDR3 loop spans 15 amino acids. The germline gives CDR1 SGHVS, CDR2 FQNEAQ. The germline V and J ends were trimmed by 0 bases and 1 base, with 9 bases remaining between them. CDR3 bases: TGTGCCAGCAGCTTAGCGAGAGGGTCCCAAGAGACCCAGTACTCC. Protein: CASSLARGSQETQYS.

The gene calls are TRBV9 and TRBJ2-2; no reliable D call. V shed 3 bases and J shed 5 bases, with 14 bases lying between them. Germline CDR1 is SGDLS and CDR2 is YYNGEE. The CDR3 contains 15 residues. CDR3 protein: CASSAHGAETGELFF. As DNA, the CDR3 is TGTGCCAGCAGCGCCCACGGAGCTGAGACCGGGGAGCTGTTTTTT.

Only a few counts were recorded for this clonotype. This chain connects TRBV4-1 to TRBJ2-7, with 8 positions matching TRBD1. This CDR3 contains 16 residues. The ends lost 4 bases at V and 6 bases at J; junction bases unmatched: 14. CDR1 is MGHRA and CDR2 is YSYEKL in the germline V gene. The CDR3, as DNA: TGCGCCAGCAGCCCCCAGGCCGGACAGGGAATTTTCGAGCAGTACTTC. This translates into CASSPQAGQGIFEQYF.

The chain recombines TRBV5-1 with TRBJ1-5, with D maybe TRBD1 (5 bases). CDR3 size: 14 residues. Germline-derived CDR1 and CDR2 are SGHRS and YFSETQ. Trimming stripped 4 bases from V and 3 bases from J, with 11 bases between. The CDR3 is CASSPKGDNQPQHF. The DNA of the CDR3 is TGCGCCAGCAGCCCGAAAGGGGACAATCAGCCCCAGCATTTT. The full variable domain, completed using reference TRBV5-1 and TRBJ1-5, is KAGVTQTPRYLIKTRGQQVTLSCSPISGHRSVSWYQQTPGQGLQFLFEYFSETQRNKGNFPGRFSGRQFSNSRSEMNVSTLELGDSALYLCASSPKGDNQPQHFGDGTRLSIL.

V gene TRBV15 combines with J gene TRBJ1-5; 8 nucleotides agree with TRBD1. Germline V gene data show CDR1 as LNHNV and CDR2 as YYDKDF (reference sequence). Unmatched junction bases numbered 5, after V lost 3 bases and J lost 4 bases. CDR3 size: 15 residues. The CDR3 sequence is CATSRDRQGNQPQHF. The CDR3 DNA is TGTGCCACCAGCAGGGATCGACAGGGGAATCAGCCCCAGCATTTT.

V usage is TRBV6-2 or TRBV6-3 and J usage is TRBJ2-5; 7 nucleotides align to TRBD2. The CDR3 length is 14 residues. Germline loops: CDR1 MNHEY, CDR2 SVGEGT. Trimming at V came to 5 bases and at J to 4 bases, leaving 7 bases not matched to a gene. CDR3 loop: CASSPQASGETQYF. In nucleotides, the CDR3 is TGTGCCAGCAGTCCCCAGGCTAGCGGAGAGACCCAGTACTTC.

There are many counts of this clonotype. The chain joins TRBV20-1 to TRBJ2-4, with D possibly matching TRBD1 (5 bases). CDR1 is DFQATT and CDR2 is SNEGSKA in the germline V gene (reference sequence). The ends were cut back, 6 bases at V and 1 base at J, with 10 bases in the middle. CDR3 size: 13 residues. The CDR3 nucleotides read TGCAGTGCCACGAAGGGGGCCAAAAACATTCAGTACTTC. Protein: CSATKGAKNIQYF.

The chain uses TRBV5-5 and TRBJ2-7; 9 bases are shared with TRBD2. The CDR3 spans 17 residues. Trimming took 1 base from V and 7 from J; bases not matched to a gene: 15. Germline CDR1 reads SGHKS; CDR2 reads YYEKEE (reference sequence). CDR3 nucleotides: TGTGCCAGCAGCTTGATTTGGCAGCGGGAGGTGCTGAGGGAGCAGTACTTC. It yields the protein CASSLIWQREVLREQYF.

This clonotype was detected a few times. In nucleotides, the CDR3 is TGCAGCGTTGAAGATCTGACCGCCTGGAACACTGAAGCTTTCTTT. As protein: CSVEDLTAWNTEAFF. The V and J genes are TRBV29-1 and TRBJ1-1; D is unclear. Germline V CDR1 and CDR2: SQVTM, ANQGSEA. Trimming removed 0 bases from V and 1 base from J, with 12 bases in between. The CDR3 length is 15 residues.

This clonotype was seen more than once but under ten times. The chain employs TRBV12-3 or TRBV12-4 and TRBJ1-5; weak D call: TRBD1 (6 bases). CDR3 length: 14 amino acids. V was trimmed by 5 bases and J by 9 bases, leaving 17 bases between them. CDR3 in DNA: TGTGCCAGCAGTCCTACAGGGCCGCAGGGGCCCCAGCATTTT. It codes for CASSPTGPQGPQHF.

This clonotype was seen only once. The V gene is TRBV30, the J gene TRBJ1-3; D is unresolved. V lost 4 bases and J 1 base, leaving 8 bases between the germline ends. Germline V gene data show CDR1 as GTSNPN and CDR2 as SVGIG (reference sequence). The CDR3 has 13 amino acids. In nucleotides, the CDR3 is TGTGCCTGGACCCGCCCGTCTGGAAACACCATATATTTT. Its protein product is CAWTRPSGNTIYF.

The CDR3 DNA reads TGTGCCAGCTCACCACAGGAACGATCGAACACCGGGGAGCTGTTTTTT. Translating it yields CASSPQERSNTGELFF. The chain combines TRBV18 with TRBJ2-2; no firm D call. The germline V gene has CDR1 KGHSH and CDR2 LQKENI. The CDR3 extends over 16 amino acids. Trimming took off 1 base at V and 0 bases at J, with 9 bases between the two ends.

This clonotype was counted many times. DNA for the CDR3: TGTGCCAGCAGTGCAACGAAGGGACTAGCGGGGCACGAGACCCAGTACTTC. Translated, it gives CASSATKGLAGHETQYF. The J gene is TRBJ2-5, the V gene TRBV2; 13 bases match TRBD2. J was trimmed by 5 bases and V by 4 bases; bases with no gene match: 10. CDR3 length equals 17 residues. CDR1 is SNHLY and CDR2 is FYNNEI in the germline V gene.

This chain uses TRBV4-2 with TRBJ2-2; tentative D call: TRBD2 (5 bases). The germline CDR1 and CDR2 sequences are LGHNA and YNFKEQ. Trimming removed 1 base from V and 4 bases from J, with 22 bases in between. The CDR3 totals 19 residues. The DNA for the CDR3 is TGTGCCAGCAGCCAAGTCGGTCGGGGTGCGCCTTCCGCCACCGGGGAGCTGTTTTTT. This encodes CASSQVGRGAPSATGELFF.